Presented here are 5 T cell receptor beta chains from one specimen sequenced in a study of tumor and adjacent non-tumor tissue in lung cancer. A modified ARM-PCR protocol with three rounds of nested PCR amplified TCRbeta. TCRdb reprocessed the multiplex PCR reads via MiXCR and lists one record per CDR3 protein. This table holds approximately 71,000 distinct CDR3 sequences, approximately 63% found once. No cell sorting was done before RNA was extracted from the tissue. What was sequenced was lung tumor tissue. These receptors originate from a man between 45 and 60 years old with non-small cell lung cancer.

As for this clonotype: As the CDR3 is not closed by the conserved phenylalanine or tryptophan, this likely results from a read error. The chain links TRBV4-2 to TRBJ2-7; D uncertain. Per germline, CDR1 LGHNA and CDR2 YNFKEQ. The CDR3 sequence is 13 residues long. CDR3 DNA: TGTGCCAGCAGTCAAGATGTAGCCTACGAGCAGTACTCC. This codes for CASSQDVAYEQYS.

The chain carries TRBV7-9 and TRBJ2-7; 7 bases agree with TRBD1. Germline V CDR1 and CDR2: SEHNR, FQNEAQ (reference sequence). This CDR3 is 16 amino acids long. Losses at the gene ends were 5 bases for V and 8 bases for J; bases not matched to a gene: 18. The CDR3 spells CASSSPRQGRVYKQYF. The CDR3 DNA sequence: TGTGCCAGCAGCAGCCCCCGACAGGGCCGGGTATACAAGCAGTACTTC.

As concerns this clonotype: With a much larger clone just one base away, this may be a read error. The genes are TRBV11-2 and TRBJ2-5, with 12 positions matching TRBD2. Germline CDR1 SGHAT, CDR2 FQNNGV. The length of the CDR3 is 17 residues. The CDR3 region is CTSSARLAGVGGETQYF. The CDR3 coding sequence is TGTACCAGCAGCGCCCGACTAGCGGGAGTGGGGGGAGAGACCCAGTACTTC.

The chain has TRBV11-3 and TRBJ2-1, with D perhaps being TRBD1 or TRBD2 (5 bases each). The germline gives CDR1 SGHNT, CDR2 YENEEA. The CDR3 totals 15 residues. Trimming cost V 2 bases and J 9 bases, with 17 bases left between them. CDR3 protein: CASSLCSGSGIEQFF. CDR3 bases: TGTGCCAGCAGCTTATGTTCAGGGAGCGGCATTGAGCAGTTCTTC.

A note on this clonotype: The CDR3 ends on some other residue instead of the conserved phenylalanine or tryptophan, so this is likely a read error. This chain links TRBV12-3 or TRBV12-4 with TRBJ2-1, with 7 bases fitting TRBD2. The CDR3 length is 13 residues. V shed 7 bases, J shed 4 bases, and the junction held 4 bases outside the gene matches. The CDR3 protein is CASTMGLYNEQFL. The CDR3 DNA reads TGTGCCAGCACCATGGGACTATACAATGAGCAGTTCCTC.